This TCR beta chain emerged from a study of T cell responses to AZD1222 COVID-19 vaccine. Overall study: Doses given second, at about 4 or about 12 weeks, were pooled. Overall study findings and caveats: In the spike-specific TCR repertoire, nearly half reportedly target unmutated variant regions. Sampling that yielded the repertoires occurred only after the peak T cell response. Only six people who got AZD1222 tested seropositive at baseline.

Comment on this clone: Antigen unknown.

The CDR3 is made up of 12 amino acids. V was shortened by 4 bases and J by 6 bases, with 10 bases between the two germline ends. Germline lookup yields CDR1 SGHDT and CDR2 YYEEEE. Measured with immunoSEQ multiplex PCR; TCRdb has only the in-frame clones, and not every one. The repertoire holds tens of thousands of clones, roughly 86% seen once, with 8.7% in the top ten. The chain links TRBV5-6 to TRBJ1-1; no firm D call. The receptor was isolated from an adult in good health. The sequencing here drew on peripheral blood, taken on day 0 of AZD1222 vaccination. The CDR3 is CASSPGDAEAFF. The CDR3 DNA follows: TGTGCCAGCAGCCCCGGGGATGCTGAAGCTTTCTTT.